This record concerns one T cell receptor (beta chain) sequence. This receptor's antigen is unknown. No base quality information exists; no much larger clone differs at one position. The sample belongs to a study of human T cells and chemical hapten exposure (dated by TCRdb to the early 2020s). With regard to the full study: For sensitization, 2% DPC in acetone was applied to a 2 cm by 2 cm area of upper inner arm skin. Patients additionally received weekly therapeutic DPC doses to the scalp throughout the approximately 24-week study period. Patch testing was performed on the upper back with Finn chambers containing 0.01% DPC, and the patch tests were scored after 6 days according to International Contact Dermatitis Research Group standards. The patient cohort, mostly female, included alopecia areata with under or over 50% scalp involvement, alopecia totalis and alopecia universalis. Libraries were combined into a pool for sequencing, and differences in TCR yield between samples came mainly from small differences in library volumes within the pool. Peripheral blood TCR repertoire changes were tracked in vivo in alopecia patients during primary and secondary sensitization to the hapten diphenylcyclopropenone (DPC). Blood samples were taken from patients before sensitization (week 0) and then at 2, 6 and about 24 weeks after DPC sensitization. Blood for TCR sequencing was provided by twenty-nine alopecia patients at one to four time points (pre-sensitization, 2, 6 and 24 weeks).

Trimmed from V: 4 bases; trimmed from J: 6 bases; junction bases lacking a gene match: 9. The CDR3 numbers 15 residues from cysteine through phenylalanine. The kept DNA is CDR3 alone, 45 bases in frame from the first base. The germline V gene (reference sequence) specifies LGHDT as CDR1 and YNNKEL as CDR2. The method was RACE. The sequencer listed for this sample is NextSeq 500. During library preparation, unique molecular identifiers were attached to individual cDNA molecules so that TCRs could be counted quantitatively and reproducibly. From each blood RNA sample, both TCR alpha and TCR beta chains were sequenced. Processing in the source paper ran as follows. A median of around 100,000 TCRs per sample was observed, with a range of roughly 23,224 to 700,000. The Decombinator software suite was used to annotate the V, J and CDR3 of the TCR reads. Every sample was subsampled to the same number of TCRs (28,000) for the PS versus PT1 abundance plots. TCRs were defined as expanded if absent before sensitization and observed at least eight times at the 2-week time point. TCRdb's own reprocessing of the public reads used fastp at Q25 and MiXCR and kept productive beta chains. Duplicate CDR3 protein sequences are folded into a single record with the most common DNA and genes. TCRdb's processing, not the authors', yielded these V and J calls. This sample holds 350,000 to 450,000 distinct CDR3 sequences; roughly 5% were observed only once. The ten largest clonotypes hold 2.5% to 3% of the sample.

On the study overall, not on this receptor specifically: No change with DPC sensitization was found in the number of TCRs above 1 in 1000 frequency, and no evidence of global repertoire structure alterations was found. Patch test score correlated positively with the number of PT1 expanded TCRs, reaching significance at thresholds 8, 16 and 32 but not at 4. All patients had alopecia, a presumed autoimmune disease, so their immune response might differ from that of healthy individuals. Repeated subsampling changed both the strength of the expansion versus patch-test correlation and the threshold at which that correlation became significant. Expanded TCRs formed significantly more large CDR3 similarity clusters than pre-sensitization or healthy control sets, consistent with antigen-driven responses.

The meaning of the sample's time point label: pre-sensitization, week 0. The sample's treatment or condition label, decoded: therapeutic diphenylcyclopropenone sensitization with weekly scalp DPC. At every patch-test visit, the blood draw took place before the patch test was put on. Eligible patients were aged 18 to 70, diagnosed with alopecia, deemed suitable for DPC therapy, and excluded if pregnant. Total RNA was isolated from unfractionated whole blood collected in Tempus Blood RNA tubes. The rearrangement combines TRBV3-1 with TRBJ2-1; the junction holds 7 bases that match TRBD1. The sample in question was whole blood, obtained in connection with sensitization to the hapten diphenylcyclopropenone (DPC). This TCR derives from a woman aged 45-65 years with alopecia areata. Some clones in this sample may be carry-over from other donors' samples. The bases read TGTGCCAGCAGCCCGGACAGGTACTGGCGCAATGAGCAGTTCTTC. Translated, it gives CASSPDRYWRNEQFF.